The 3 T cell receptor beta chains reported below all come from one sample, sequenced in a study of vaccination and CD4 T cells after COVID-19. An Oncomine TCR Beta short-read assay was used to sequence the DNA from cultured CD4+ T cells. DNA came from CD4+ T cells after culture. TCRdb analysed the PCR reads with MiXCR anew, one entry per CDR3 protein. The data show roughly 9,300 distinct CDR3 sequences, with roughly a third seen just once and approximately 20% held by the top ten. Their antigens are not known. Sample treatment: approximately 10-day PBMC culture with coronavirus spike peptide pools or control peptides (ViraFEST assay). The unexposed donor provided CD4+ T cells, which were taken before the COVID-19 pandemic (2011-2018). The sequenced material came from CD4+ T cells from blood, cultured in vitro. These receptor sequences come from a human donor in good health.

This clonotype was detected once. The V gene is TRBV7-2, the J gene TRBJ1-6; D remains unclear. CDR1 is SGHTA, CDR2 FQGNSA, per germline. V was pared by 1 base and J by 10 bases, with 11 bases between. The CDR3 runs to 14 residues. The CDR3 is CASSLEAGSSPLHF. DNA of the CDR3: TGTGCCAGCAGCTTAGAGGCAGGATCCTCACCCCTCCACTTT.

The genes are TRBV15 and TRBJ2-1; 10 bases are a match to TRBD1. CDR3 length: 20 residues. The germline gives CDR1 LNHNV, CDR2 YYDKDF (reference sequence). V dropped 3 bases and J dropped 0; count of bases not matched to a gene: 14. The CDR3 loop reads CATSRPGQGHSLVSYNEQFF. CDR3 in DNA: TGTGCCACCAGCAGGCCGGGACAGGGGCATTCCTTGGTCTCCTACAATGAGCAGTTCTTC.

J is TRBJ2-2 and V is TRBV5-6; no reliable D call. This CDR3 has 15 amino acids. V was cut by 5 bases and J by 2 bases, with 13 bases left in between. Germline assignment: CDR1 SGHDT and CDR2 YYEEEE. This CDR3 is CASRSRMSNTGELFF. The DNA for the CDR3 is TGTGCCAGCAGGTCGAGGATGTCCAACACCGGGGAGCTGTTTTTT.